This record concerns one T cell receptor (beta chain) sequence. Its target is unknown. The sample is drawn from a study of T cells in Graves' hyperthyroidism and ophthalmopathy. Overall study results and limits: The blood repertoire included most of the expanded thyroid clonotypes above 0.001.

Disease duration under 2 months; hyperthyroidism patients were aged 18 to 65. Patients were excluded because of uncontrolled infection, other autoimmune disease, pregnancy or lactation. Regions amplified from RNA transcripts were the TCR beta CDR3 regions. TCR CDR3 regions were first amplified by RT-PCR with HTBI primers. TCRdb re-called the multiplex PCR reads through MiXCR, storing one row per CDR3 protein. The data contain roughly 700,000 distinct CDR3 sequences, around 15% of them seen just once; the ten biggest clones take up roughly a tenth. From germline, CDR1 is SGHTA and CDR2 FQGNSA. CDR3 size: 15 residues. The V and J ends lost 2 bases and 2 bases, in that order; junction bases with no gene match: 5.

The sequence was collected from a young woman with Graves' hyperthyroidism. Sequenced input: blood. The V and J genes are TRBV7-2 and TRBJ2-5; 7 bases line up with TRBD2. CDR3 DNA: TGTGCCAGCAGCTTAATCTTGCGGGGGCAAGAGACCCAGTACTTC. It encodes CASSLILRGQETQYF.